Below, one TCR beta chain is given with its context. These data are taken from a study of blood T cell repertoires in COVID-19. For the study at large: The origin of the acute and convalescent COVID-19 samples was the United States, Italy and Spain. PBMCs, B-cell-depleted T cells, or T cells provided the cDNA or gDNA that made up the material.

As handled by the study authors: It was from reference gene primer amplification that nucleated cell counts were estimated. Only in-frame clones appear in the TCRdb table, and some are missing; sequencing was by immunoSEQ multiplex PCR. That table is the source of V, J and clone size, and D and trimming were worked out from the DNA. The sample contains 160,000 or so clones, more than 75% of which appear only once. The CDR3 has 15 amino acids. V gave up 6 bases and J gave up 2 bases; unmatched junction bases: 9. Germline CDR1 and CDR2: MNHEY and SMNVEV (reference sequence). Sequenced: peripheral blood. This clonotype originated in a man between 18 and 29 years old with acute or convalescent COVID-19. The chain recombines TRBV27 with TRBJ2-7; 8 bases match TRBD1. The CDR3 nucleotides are TGTGCCAGCAGCCCAACCGGGACAGGAACCTACGAGCAGTACTTC. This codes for CASSPTGTGTYEQYF.